A single sample gave rise to the 18 T cell receptor beta chains below, sequenced in a study of control samples from healthy donors and cancer patients. Generated by immunoSEQ multiplex PCR, the TCRdb table keeps only in-frame clones and is missing some. The sample records nearly 40,000 clones, roughly nine tenths being singletons. Sequenced input: blood. These receptors were collected from a woman aged 50 to 65 in good health.

The chain uses TRBV5-1 and TRBJ2-5; 10 bases match TRBD2. Trimming cost V 4 bases and J 4 bases; bases outside gene matches: 16. CDR1 is SGHRS and CDR2 is YFSETQ in the germline V gene. The CDR3 loop spans 18 amino acids. Written as DNA, the CDR3 is TGCGCCAGCAGCGGGAGCGGGGGGGTTAACATAGGAGGAGAGACCCAGTACTTC. Its protein is CASSGSGGVNIGGETQYF.

This chain uses TRBV19 with TRBJ1-2, with 7 bases aligning to TRBD1. Germline V CDR1 and CDR2: LNHDA, SQIVND (reference sequence). V lost 9 bases and J lost 10; bases outside the gene matches: 8. CDR3 length: 11 residues. The CDR3 region is CASRDSYFYTF. The CDR3 nucleotides read TGTGCCAGCCGGGACAGTTACTTCTACACCTTC. Full variable domain (remainder filled in from reference TRBV19 and TRBJ1-2): DGGITQSPKYLFRKEGQNVTLSCEQNLNHDAMYWYRQDPGQGLRLIYYSQIVNDFQKGDIAEGYSVSREKKESFPLTVTSAQKNPTAFYLCASRDSYFYTFGSGTRLTVV.

The chain links TRBV7-9 to TRBJ1-1; TRBD1 is a possible D gene (5 bases). The CDR3 runs 14 residues. Trimming took 5 bases from V and 1 from J, leaving 11 bases between them. From germline, CDR1 is SEHNR and CDR2 FQNEAQ (reference sequence). CDR3 nucleotides: TGTGCCAGCAGCATGGGACGGGGGAACACTGAAGCTTTCTTT. Residues: CASSMGRGNTEAFF.

The chain is built from TRBV6-2 or TRBV6-3 and TRBJ2-6; D call uncertain. Germline V gene lookup returns CDR1 MNHEY and CDR2 SVGEGT. V was trimmed by 4 bases and J by 2 bases, leaving 9 bases between them. The CDR3 consists of 15 residues. CDR3 protein: CASSSRDPGANVLTF. CDR3 DNA: TGTGCCAGCAGTTCTCGAGACCCTGGGGCCAACGTCCTGACTTTC.

The J gene is TRBJ2-7, the V gene TRBV5-1; 11 bases are a match to TRBD1. Germline CDR1 SGHRS, CDR2 YFSETQ. Trimming removed 4 bases from V and 4 bases from J; junction bases left unmatched: 10. The CDR3 length is 16 residues. CDR3 DNA sequence: TGCGCCAGCAGCGCCGGGACGGACAGGGGGCATTACGAGCAGTACTTC. Encoded protein: CASSAGTDRGHYEQYF.

The chain joins TRBV12-3 or TRBV12-4 to TRBJ1-1; unclear D gene. V was clipped by 3 bases and J by 3 bases, with 5 bases between them. The CDR3 covers 12 residues. CDR3 sequence (DNA): TGTGCCAGCAGTTTTAGGGACACTGAAGCTTTCTTT. Translation: CASSFRDTEAFF.

The chain uses TRBV7-9 and TRBJ1-1; D is unclear. CDR1 SEHNR and CDR2 FQNEAQ come from the germline V gene (reference sequence). The V and J ends lost 5 bases and 10 bases respectively, with 14 bases between them. CDR3 length equals 12 residues. For the CDR3, the DNA is TGTGCCAGCAGCCCCGCAAAAGGAGTAGCTTTCTTT. Translated: CASSPAKGVAFF.

The CDR3 region is CASMAGGSIRTDTQYF. The CDR3 DNA sequence: TGTGCCAGCATGGCGGGGGGGAGCATACGGACAGATACGCAGTATTTT. V is TRBV6-9 and J is TRBJ2-3, with 9 bases fitting TRBD2. Unmatched junction bases numbered 11, after V lost 7 bases and J lost 3 bases. The CDR3 length is 16 residues. CDR1 MNHGY and CDR2 SVAAGI come from the germline V gene.

The rearrangement uses TRBV29-1 and TRBJ2-7; no clear D. This CDR3 region has 12 residues. In germline, CDR1 is SQVTM, CDR2 ANQGSEA. The chain's CDR3 is CSAVSPPYEQYF. The CDR3 DNA reads as TGCAGTGCGGTAAGCCCGCCTTACGAGCAGTACTTC.

The rearrangement joins TRBV7-2 to TRBJ2-7; D uncertain. This CDR3 has 15 amino acids. Germline V CDR1 and CDR2: SGHTA, FQGNSA. Deletions cut 3 bases from V and 3 bases from J, with 15 bases between. CDR3: CASSFRPIPNYEQYF. The DNA of the CDR3 is TGTGCCAGCAGCTTCCGTCCGATTCCTAACTACGAGCAGTACTTC.

This chain connects TRBV9 to TRBJ2-1, with 8 bases that match TRBD2. Germline assignment: CDR1 SGDLS and CDR2 YYNGEE. V was clipped by 4 bases and J by 4 bases; unmatched bases: 16. The CDR3 contains 18 residues. The CDR3 reads CASSTLGSGGYRYNEQFF. CDR3 coding DNA: TGTGCCAGCAGCACCCTAGGAAGCGGGGGTTACCGTTACAATGAGCAGTTCTTC.

The chain has TRBV28 and TRBJ1-1; no firm D call. Germline V gene sequence: CDR1 MDHEN, CDR2 SYDVKM. V was cut by 5 bases and J by 5 bases, with 18 bases left in between. The CDR3 totals 15 residues. The CDR3 sequence is CASSPPGGLGTEAFF. For the CDR3, the DNA is TGTGCCAGCAGTCCCCCAGGAGGGTTGGGAACTGAAGCTTTCTTT.

This chain links TRBV12-5 with TRBJ2-3; 9 nucleotides align to TRBD2. The CDR3 has 14 amino acids. Germline V gene sequence: CDR1 LGHNT, CDR2 FRNRAP. Trimming removed 5 bases from V and 4 bases from J; junction bases left unmatched: 4. For the CDR3, the DNA is TGTGCTAGTGGTCCGGGACTAGCAGCAGATACGCAGTATTTT. This sequence encodes CASGPGLAADTQYF.

The CDR3 spells CAWSGGQNNSPLHF. The CDR3 coding sequence is TGTGCCTGGAGTGGAGGACAGAATAATTCACCCCTCCACTTT. The chain carries TRBV30 and TRBJ1-6, with a tentative D call TRBD1 (6 bases). CDR3 length: 14 amino acids. Between the trimmed V and J ends, which lost 1 base and 5 bases, there was a span of 9 bases. In germline, CDR1 is GTSNPN, CDR2 SVGIG (reference sequence). Together with reference TRBV30 and TRBJ1-6, the CDR3 gives the full variable domain: SQTIHQWPATLVQPVGSPLSLECTVEGTSNPNLYWYRQAAGRGLQLLFYSVGIGQISSEVPQNLSASRPQDRQFILSSKKLLLSDSGFYLCAWSGGQNNSPLHFGNGTRLTVT.

The CDR3 DNA reads TGTGCCACCAGCAGAGATACAGGTAACAATCAGCCCCAGCATTTT. It is translated as CATSRDTGNNQPQHF. The chain uses TRBV15 and TRBJ1-5, with D possibly matching TRBD1 (5 bases). The germline V gene has CDR1 LNHNV and CDR2 YYDKDF (reference sequence). V lost 0 bases and J lost 3, with 9 bases in between. The CDR3 covers 15 residues.

The V gene is TRBV5-4, the J gene TRBJ1-2; TRBD1 agrees at 8 bases. Losses at the gene ends were 0 bases for V and 8 bases for J; bases not matched to a gene: 6. Germline loops: CDR1 SGHNT, CDR2 YYREEE (reference sequence). The CDR3 totals 14 residues. This CDR3 reads CASSLGTGNRGYTF. The CDR3 region has the DNA TGTGCCAGCAGCTTGGGGACAGGGAACCGAGGCTACACCTTC.

This clone was detected once. V and J are TRBV7-8 and TRBJ1-5; D unclear. V was shortened by 1 base and J by 4 bases, with 14 bases between the two germline ends. The CDR3 extends over 16 amino acids. Looked up from germline, CDR1 is SGHVS and CDR2 is FQNEAQ. DNA for the CDR3: TGTGCCAGCAGCTTAGGTTCCAGGCAGATAAATCAGCCCCAGCATTTT. Translating it yields CASSLGSRQINQPQHF.

The rearrangement joins TRBV5-8 to TRBJ1-2; a possible D gene is TRBD1 (5 bases). The germline gives CDR1 SGHTS, CDR2 YDEGEE. V lost 6 bases and J 2 bases, leaving 17 bases between the germline ends. The CDR3 is 15 residues long. Here the CDR3 reads CASTIRPAGNYGYTF. The CDR3, as DNA: TGTGCCAGCACCATCCGGCCGGCAGGGAACTATGGCTACACCTTC.